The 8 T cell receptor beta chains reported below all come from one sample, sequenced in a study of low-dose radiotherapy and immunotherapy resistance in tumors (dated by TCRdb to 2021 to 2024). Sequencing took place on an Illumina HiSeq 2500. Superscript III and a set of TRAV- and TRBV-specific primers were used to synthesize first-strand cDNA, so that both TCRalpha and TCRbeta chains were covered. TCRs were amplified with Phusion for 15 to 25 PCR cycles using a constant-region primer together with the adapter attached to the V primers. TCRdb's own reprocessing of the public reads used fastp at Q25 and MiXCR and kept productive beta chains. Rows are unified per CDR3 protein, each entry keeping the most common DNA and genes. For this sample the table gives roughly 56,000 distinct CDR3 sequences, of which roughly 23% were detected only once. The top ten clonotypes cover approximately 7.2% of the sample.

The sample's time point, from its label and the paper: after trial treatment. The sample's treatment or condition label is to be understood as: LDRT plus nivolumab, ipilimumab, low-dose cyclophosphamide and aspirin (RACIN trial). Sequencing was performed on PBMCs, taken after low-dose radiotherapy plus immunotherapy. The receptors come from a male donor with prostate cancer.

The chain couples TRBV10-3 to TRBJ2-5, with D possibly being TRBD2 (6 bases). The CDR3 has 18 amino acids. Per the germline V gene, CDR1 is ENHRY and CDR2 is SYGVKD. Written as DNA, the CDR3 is TGTCCCAGCAGTGACGATATGTCCCTATTAGCGGTACAAGAGACCCAGTACTTC. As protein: CPSSDDMSLLAVQETQYF.

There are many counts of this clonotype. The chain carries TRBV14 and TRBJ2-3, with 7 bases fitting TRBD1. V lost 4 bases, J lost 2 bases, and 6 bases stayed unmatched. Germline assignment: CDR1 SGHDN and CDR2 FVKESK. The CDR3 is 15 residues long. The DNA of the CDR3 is TGTGCCAGCAGCCCGCCGGGACAGCTCACAGATACGCAGTATTTT. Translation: CASSPPGQLTDTQYF.

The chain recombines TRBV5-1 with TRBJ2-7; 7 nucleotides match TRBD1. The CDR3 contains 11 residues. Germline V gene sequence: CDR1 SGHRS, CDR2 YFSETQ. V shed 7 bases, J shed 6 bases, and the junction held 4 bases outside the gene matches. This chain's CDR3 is CASRAGGEQYF. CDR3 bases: TGCGCCAGCCGGGCAGGGGGCGAGCAGTACTTC.

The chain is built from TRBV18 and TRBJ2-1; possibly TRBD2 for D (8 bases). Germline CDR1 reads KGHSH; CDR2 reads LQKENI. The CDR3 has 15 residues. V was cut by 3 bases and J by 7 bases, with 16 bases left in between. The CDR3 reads CASSPPGGGRNEQFF. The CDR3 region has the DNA TGTGCCAGCTCACCTCCGGGAGGGGGCAGGAATGAGCAGTTCTTC.

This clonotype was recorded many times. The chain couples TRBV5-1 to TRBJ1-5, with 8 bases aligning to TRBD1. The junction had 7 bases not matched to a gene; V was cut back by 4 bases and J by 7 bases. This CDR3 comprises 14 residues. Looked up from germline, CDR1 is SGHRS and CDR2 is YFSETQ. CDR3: CASSIGQGQQPQHF. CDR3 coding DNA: TGCGCCAGCAGCATCGGACAGGGCCAGCAGCCCCAGCATTTT.

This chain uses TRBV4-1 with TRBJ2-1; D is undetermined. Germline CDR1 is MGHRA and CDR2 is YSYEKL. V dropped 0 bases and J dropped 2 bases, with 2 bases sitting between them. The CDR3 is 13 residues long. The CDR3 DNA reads TGCGCCAGCAGCCAAGACCCCTACAATGAGCAGTTCTTC. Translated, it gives CASSQDPYNEQFF.

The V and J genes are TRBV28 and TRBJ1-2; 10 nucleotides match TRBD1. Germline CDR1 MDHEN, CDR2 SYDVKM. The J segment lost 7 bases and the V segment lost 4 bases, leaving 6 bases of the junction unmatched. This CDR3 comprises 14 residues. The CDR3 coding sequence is TGTGCCAGCAGTTCCGGCAGGGACAGGGGTGGCTACACCTTC. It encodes CASSSGRDRGGYTF.

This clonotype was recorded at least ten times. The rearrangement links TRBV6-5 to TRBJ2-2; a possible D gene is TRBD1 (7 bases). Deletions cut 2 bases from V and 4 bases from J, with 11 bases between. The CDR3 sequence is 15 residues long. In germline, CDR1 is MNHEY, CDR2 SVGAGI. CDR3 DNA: TGTGCCAGCAGTTACGGAGGGGGCGGCACCGGGGAGCTGTTTTTT. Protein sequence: CASSYGGGGTGELFF.